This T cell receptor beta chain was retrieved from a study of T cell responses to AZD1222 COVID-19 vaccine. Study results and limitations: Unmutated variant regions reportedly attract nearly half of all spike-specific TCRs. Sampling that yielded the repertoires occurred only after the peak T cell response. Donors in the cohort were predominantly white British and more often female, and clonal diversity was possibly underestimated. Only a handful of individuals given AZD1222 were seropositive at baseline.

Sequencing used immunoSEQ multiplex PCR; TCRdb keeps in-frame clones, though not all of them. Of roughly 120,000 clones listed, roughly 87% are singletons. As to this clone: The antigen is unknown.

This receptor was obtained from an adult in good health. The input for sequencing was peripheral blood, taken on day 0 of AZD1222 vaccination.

CDR3 in amino acids: CASSSSRRDRGEKLFF. As DNA, the CDR3 is TGTGCCAGCAGTTCCTCCCGCCGGGACAGGGGGGAAAAACTGTTTTTT. This chain joins TRBV5-4 and TRBJ1-4; TRBD1 matches 11 bases. Trimming took 5 bases from V and 8 from J; bases not matched to a gene: 11. The length of the CDR3 is 16 residues. CDR1 is SGHNT, CDR2 YYREEE, per germline (reference sequence).